The 18 T cell receptor beta chains given below trace back to one sample, sequenced in a study of T cell responses to AZD1222 COVID-19 vaccine. Clones were sequenced by immunoSEQ multiplex PCR, and TCRdb holds only the in-frame ones, with some missing. The repertoire includes 150,000 to 200,000 clones, about 90% of them detected once, and roughly 0.49% sits in the top ten. The sample consisted of peripheral blood, taken on day 0 of AZD1222 vaccination. All receptors derive from an adult in good health.

The genes are TRBV29-1 and TRBJ2-2; maybe TRBD2 (6 bases). Trimming cost V 4 bases and J 6 bases, with 15 bases left between them. This CDR3 is built from 14 residues. Germline CDR1 reads SQVTM; CDR2 reads ANQGSEA. CDR3 sequence: CSVGYRGTPGELFF. CDR3 coding DNA: TGCAGCGTTGGCTACCGGGGGACCCCCGGGGAGCTGTTTTTT.

The chain links TRBV5-8 to TRBJ2-1; TRBD2 is a possible D gene (6 bases). The germline CDR1 and CDR2 sequences are SGHTS and YDEGEE. This CDR3 is 13 amino acids long. V dropped 9 bases and J dropped 10 bases, with 20 bases sitting between them. The DNA of the CDR3 is TGTGCCACCAGACTAGAGCGCCTCGGGGAGCAGTTCTTC. Translating gives CATRLERLGEQFF.

The chain has TRBV5-8 and TRBJ2-7; D may be TRBD2 (5 bases). In germline, CDR1 is SGHTS, CDR2 YDEGEE. The CDR3 sequence is 15 residues long. The V end was cut by 0 bases, the J end by 1 base, with 11 bases between. CDR3 sequence (DNA): TGTGCCAGCAGCTTGGACGGGGAAGGGTCCTACGAGCAGTACTTC. Its translation: CASSLDGEGSYEQYF.

This clone was recorded a few times. This chain joins TRBV28 and TRBJ1-2; TRBD1 agrees at 7 bases. Germline V gene lookup returns CDR1 MDHEN and CDR2 SYDVKM. This CDR3 contains 12 residues. V gave up 8 bases and J gave up 8 bases; unmatched junction bases: 8. The CDR3 reads CASLTGAKGYTF. For the CDR3, the DNA is TGTGCCAGCCTTACAGGGGCTAAAGGCTACACCTTC.

V is TRBV7-9 and J is TRBJ2-3; TRBD2 matches at 7 bases. V lost 4 bases to trimming and J lost 0 bases; unmatched junction nucleotides: 13. This CDR3 has 18 amino acids. The germline V gene encodes CDR1 SEHNR and CDR2 FQNEAQ (reference sequence). Written as DNA, the CDR3 is TGTGCCAGCAGCTCAAAAGGAGAGCGGGGTTCGAGCACAGATACGCAGTATTTT. Amino acids: CASSSKGERGSSTDTQYF.

This clone was counted only a few times. This rearrangement joins TRBV27 to TRBJ1-5; no clear D. V was clipped by 7 bases and J by 0 bases, with 7 bases between them. The CDR3 runs 13 residues. Germline CDR1 reads MNHEY; CDR2 reads SMNVEV (reference sequence). The CDR3 DNA reads TGTGCCAGCAACACGGTTAGCAATCAGCCCCAGCATTTT. It encodes CASNTVSNQPQHF.

The chain uses TRBV4-3 and TRBJ1-2, with D possibly TRBD1 on 5 matching bases. Trimming took off 2 bases at V and 2 bases at J, with 18 bases between the two ends. The length of the CDR3 is 17 residues. Germline V gives CDR1 LGHNA, CDR2 YSLEER. The CDR3 region is CASSQILFAGQNYGYTF. The CDR3, as DNA: TGCGCCAGCAGCCAAATTCTATTTGCAGGGCAGAACTATGGCTACACCTTC.

This chain links TRBV29-1 with TRBJ1-2; D remains unclear. The CDR3 spans 12 residues. CDR1 and CDR2 (germline): SQVTM, ANQGSEA. V lost 2 bases, J lost 2 bases, and 6 bases lay in between. The CDR3 sequence: CSVEFENYGYTF. CDR3 sequence (DNA): TGCAGCGTTGAATTTGAGAACTATGGCTACACCTTC.

V usage is TRBV11-2 and J usage is TRBJ2-7, with D possibly matching TRBD2 (6 bases). CDR1 and CDR2 from the germline V gene are SGHAT and FQNNGV. The germline V and J ends were trimmed by 2 bases and 0 bases, with 17 bases remaining between them. The CDR3 length is 17 residues. CDR3 amino acids: CASSLIDQGRGSYEQYF. The CDR3, as DNA: TGTGCCAGCAGCTTAATAGATCAAGGGCGGGGCTCCTACGAGCAGTACTTC.

The genes are TRBV6-1 and TRBJ2-4; a possible D gene is TRBD1 (6 bases). The CDR3 consists of 18 residues. The germline CDR1 and CDR2 sequences are MNHNS and SASEGT. V lost 4 bases and J lost 0, with 19 bases in between. The CDR3 region has the DNA TGTGCCAGCAGTGCAATCCGGGACAAGGGGCTAGCCAAAAACATTCAGTACTTC. This gives the protein CASSAIRDKGLAKNIQYF.

A few counts support this clone. This chain uses TRBV5-1 with TRBJ2-1, with no clear D. The germline V gene encodes CDR1 SGHRS and CDR2 YFSETQ. The CDR3 spans 14 residues. V was clipped by 0 bases and J by 5 bases, with 9 bases between them. The CDR3 sequence: CASSLAMGNNEQFF. CDR3 DNA: TGCGCCAGCAGCTTGGCCATGGGGAACAATGAGCAGTTCTTC.

The chain links TRBV7-2 to TRBJ1-3; possible D gene TRBD1, 5 bases. This CDR3 has 13 residues. Trimming stripped 5 bases from V and 7 bases from J, with 12 bases between. Looked up from germline, CDR1 is SGHTA and CDR2 is FQGNSA. CDR3 in amino acids: CASSRGGGNTIYF. The CDR3, as DNA: TGTGCCAGCAGCCGGGGGGGTGGGAACACCATATATTTT.

The chain uses TRBV5-4 and TRBJ1-4, with 8 bases fitting TRBD1. Germline V gene sequence: CDR1 SGHNT, CDR2 YYREEE (reference sequence). The ends lost 4 bases at V and 7 bases at J; junction bases unmatched: 3. The CDR3 is 13 amino acids. The CDR3 DNA follows: TGTGCCAGCAGCCCGGACAGGGCTGAAAAACTGTTTTTT. As protein: CASSPDRAEKLFF.

The chain uses TRBV28 and TRBJ2-7, with D perhaps assigned TRBD1 or TRBD2 (5 bases each). Trimming took off 3 bases at V and 8 bases at J, with 14 bases between the two ends. CDR1 is MDHEN and CDR2 is SYDVKM in the germline V gene. The CDR3 consists of 13 residues. The CDR3 region is CASSFQRDPKQYF. The CDR3 coding sequence is TGTGCCAGCAGTTTTCAAAGGGACCCCAAGCAGTACTTC.

In this sample, this clone turned up a few times. The gene calls are TRBV28 and TRBJ1-2; maybe TRBD1 (5 bases). CDR1 MDHEN and CDR2 SYDVKM come from the germline V gene. V was trimmed by 8 bases and J by 4 bases, leaving 14 bases between them. This CDR3 is 13 amino acids long. Here the CDR3 reads CASGARDLYGYTF. The CDR3 coding sequence is TGTGCCAGCGGTGCCAGGGACCTCTATGGCTACACCTTC.

In DNA, the CDR3 is TGTGCCAGCAGTCCCCGGTCTAACTATGGCTACACCTTC. This codes for CASSPRSNYGYTF. The V call is TRBV6-5, the J call TRBJ1-2; no clear D. The CDR3 is 13 residues long. V lost 5 bases and J lost 0, with 7 bases in between. The germline V gene encodes CDR1 MNHEY and CDR2 SVGAGI.

The sample holds one count of this clone. CDR3 loop: CASSLIRTGTRRYNEQFF. The CDR3 nucleotides are TGTGCCAGCAGCTTAATTCGGACCGGGACTAGGAGGTACAATGAGCAGTTCTTC. The V and J genes are TRBV11-2 and TRBJ2-1; 8 positions agree with TRBD2. Per germline, CDR1 SGHAT and CDR2 FQNNGV. V lost 2 bases to trimming and J lost 4 bases; unmatched junction nucleotides: 13. The CDR3 totals 18 residues.

This chain links TRBV28 with TRBJ1-5, with D tentatively TRBD1 (5 bases). With 9 bases removed from V and 3 bases from J, the gap between germline ends came to 12 bases. The germline V gene has CDR1 MDHEN and CDR2 SYDVKM. The CDR3 is 13 residues long. The CDR3 reads CASWGSDNQPQHF. CDR3 DNA: TGTGCCAGTTGGGGGTCGGACAATCAGCCCCAGCATTTT.